The source of this T cell receptor beta chain is a study of CD8+CD57+ T cells in acquired aplastic anemia. Study background: Sorted CD4+ and CD8+ cells gave a mean 3.2 ug DNA, range about 0.19 to 27.4 ug.

This clonotype was seen many times. Patients chosen for sequencing had shown CD8+CD57+ cell expansion by flow cytometry. Blood came from patients not yet given any therapy. Per the germline V gene, CDR1 is LNHDA and CDR2 is SQIVND (reference sequence). Trimming shortened V by 7 bases and J by 9 bases, and 16 bases separated the two germline ends. The CDR3 runs to 13 residues. The template used for profiling TCR beta VDJ and CDR3 was genomic DNA. TCRdb fed the reads into MiXCR, producing one record per CDR3 protein. This table holds 150,000 to 180,000 distinct CDR3 sequences, approximately 52% found once.

This clonotype originated in a human donor with aplastic anemia. V gene TRBV19 combines with J gene TRBJ2-1; D is perhaps TRBD2 (7 bases). The sample consisted of sorted CD4+, CD8+, or CD8+CD57+ T cells (not recorded which) from PBMCs. The CDR3 protein is CASIFRGGSEQFF. The CDR3 DNA reads as TGTGCCAGTATCTTTAGGGGGGGCAGTGAGCAGTTCTTC.